The subject of this entry is one T cell receptor (beta chain). Antigen unknown. This sample was taken from a study of CD8 T cells in ankylosing spondylitis. Quantitative molecular-barcoded 5'-RACE generated the TCR beta libraries. MiXCR, applied by TCRdb to the 5' RACE reads, yields one record per CDR3 protein. The sample lists about 220,000 distinct CDR3 sequences; 15% to 20% were seen once. Study-wide results and caveats: Among TCR beta sequences, a motif of 7 to 9 highly homologous variants appeared characteristic of ankylosing spondylitis blood. Researchers reportedly found disease-linked clones significantly enriched in matched ankylosing spondylitis synovial fluid.

CDR1 is MDHEN, CDR2 SYDVKM, per germline. Unmatched junction bases numbered 7, after V lost 5 bases and J lost 5 bases. This CDR3 contains 15 residues. Sequencing was carried out using blood, either unsorted or a sorted T cell fraction (not recorded which). The origin of this receptor is a male donor with ankylosing spondylitis. The chain recombines TRBV28 with TRBJ1-5, with 9 bases identical to TRBD1. Written as DNA, the CDR3 is TGTGCCAGCAGTCTCGGGACAGGGTGGGATCAGCCCCAGCATTTT. Its protein is CASSLGTGWDQPQHF.